A selection of T cell receptor beta chains follows, all from one sample in a study of T cell responses to AZD1222 COVID-19 vaccine. TCRdb's table, derived via immunoSEQ multiplex PCR, lists solely in-frame clones and lacks some. The repertoire includes 100,000 or so clones, roughly 87% of them detected once, and under 3.5% sits in the top ten. The sample was peripheral blood, taken on day 0 of AZD1222 vaccination. Every receptor here comes from an adult in good health. Each CDR3 is given with its conserved first and last residue. Fields, in order: V gene, clone size, D gene, J gene, CDR3 DNA, CDR3 protein. The D gene is left open where the match is weak. Some rows mark clone size as missing; the rest say once, few, many or name a class of expanded clone.

TRBV20-1	NA	NA	TRBJ2-1	TGCAGTGCTAGTGGCGAGGGTGAGCAGTTCTTC	CSASGEGEQFF
TRBV27	NA	NA	TRBJ1-5	TGTGCCAGCAGCCGGGGGGGGGCTACGGCCCAGCATTTT	CASSRGGATAQHF
TRBV7-2	NA	NA	TRBJ1-2	TGTGCCAGCAGCTTCGACGCAAACTATGGCTACACCTTC	CASSFDANYGYTF
TRBV7-9	NA	NA	TRBJ1-3	TGTGCCAGCAGCTTCGGGACAGGAAACACCATATATTTT	CASSFGTGNTIYF
TRBV15	NA	TRBD1	TRBJ1-2	TGTGCCACCAGCAGAGATTTAGTACAGGGGAATGGCTACACCTTC	CATSRDLVQGNGYTF
TRBV5-1	once	TRBD2	TRBJ2-1	TGTGCCAGCAGCTTACGGGCGGGGACTAACAATGAGCAGTTCTTC	CASSLRAGTNNEQFF
TRBV3-1/TRBV3-2	NA	NA	TRBJ1-5	TGTGCCAGCAGCCACGGGGAGGGGAGGCAGCCCCAGCATTTT	CASSHGEGRQPQHF
TRBV7-2	NA	TRBD2	TRBJ2-1	TGTGCCAGCAGCTCACAACAGGGGCTAGCGGGAGGGAATGAGCAGTTCTTC	CASSSQQGLAGGNEQFF
TRBV7-3	NA	TRBD1	TRBJ1-1	TGTGCCAGCAGCTCGACAGGGGAGGGAAGGGCTTTCTTT	CASSSTGEGRAFF
TRBV7-9	NA	NA	TRBJ2-1	TGTGCCAGCAGCCTCCGAGACTCCAACAATGAGCAGTTCTTC	CASSLRDSNNEQFF
TRBV5-1	NA	TRBD1	TRBJ1-4	TGCGCCAGCAAGGTCGGGACAGACAATGAAAAACTGTTTTTT	CASKVGTDNEKLFF
TRBV7-9	NA	TRBD1	TRBJ2-7	TGTGCCAGCAGCTCAGACAGGGGGCGCAGGAACTTC	CASSSDRGRRNF
TRBV4-2	NA	TRBD2	TRBJ2-7	TGTGCCAGCAGCCAAGGGGAAGCGGGGGGACGCTACGAGCAGTACTTC	CASSQGEAGGRYEQYF
TRBV4-1	NA	NA	TRBJ1-3	TGCGCCAGCAGCCAAGAAGCGGTTCAGAGCTCTGGAAACACCATATATTTT	CASSQEAVQSSGNTIYF
TRBV3-1/TRBV3-2	NA	NA	TRBJ1-1	TGTGCCAGCACTTTAAAAGGAGAAGAAACTTTCTTT	CASTLKGEETFF
TRBV18	NA	TRBD1	TRBJ1-5	TGTGCCAGCTCTACAGGGGGCAATCAGCCCCAGCATTTT	CASSTGGNQPQHF
TRBV6-2/TRBV6-3	NA	TRBD1	TRBJ1-6	TGTGCCAGCAGTCGTACCTTCCTGGGACAGGGAAGTTCACCCCTCCACTTT	CASSRTFLGQGSSPLHF
TRBV28	NA	NA	TRBJ2-7	TGTGCCAGCAGTTCCCTGCGATACGAGCAGTACTTC	CASSSLRYEQYF
TRBV4-2	NA	NA	TRBJ2-2	TGTGCCAGCAGCCAAGATTCGTCGGGGGGCTACACCGGGGAGCTGTTTTTT	CASSQDSSGGYTGELFF
TRBV11-2	NA	NA	TRBJ1-5	TGTGCCAGCAGCCACAGACAGGTTCGTCAGCCCCAGCATTTT	CASSHRQVRQPQHF
TRBV5-1	NA	NA	TRBJ2-2	TGTGCCAGCAGCTTGGCCGGGGGCAGAAAATCTACCGGGGAGCTGTTTTTT	CASSLAGGRKSTGELFF
TRBV27	few	TRBD1	TRBJ1-2	TGTGCCAGCAGTGTTGACAGGGCCAACTATGGCTACACCTTC	CASSVDRANYGYTF
TRBV5-4	NA	NA	TRBJ1-2	TGTGCCAGCAGCCTACTAGGGGAGGGAAACCCCTATGGCTACACCTTC	CASSLLGEGNPYGYTF
TRBV7-2	NA	NA	TRBJ2-7	TGTGCCAGCAGCTTCTCACTTGCACTCCACGAGCAGTACTTC	CASSFSLALHEQYF
TRBV28	NA	TRBD2	TRBJ2-1	TGTGCCAGCAGTTTAACCCCTACTAGCGGGAGAACGTTCTTC	CASSLTPTSGRTFF
TRBV11-3	once	TRBD2	TRBJ2-7	TGTGCCAGCAGCTTAGGTGGGGGGGTGGACGAGCAGTACTTC	CASSLGGGVDEQYF
TRBV7-8	NA	TRBD1	TRBJ1-6	TGTGCCAGCAGCCCCGGGACAGTTTCGGGTTCACCCCTCCACTTT	CASSPGTVSGSPLHF
TRBV12-3/TRBV12-4	NA	NA	TRBJ1-1	TGTGCCAGCAGGCGACCCGCATCGGAAGCTTTCTTT	CASRRPASEAFF
TRBV18	NA	NA	TRBJ1-1	TGTGCCAGCTCAGAAGGGGTGGTCACTGAAGCTTTCTTT	CASSEGVVTEAFF
TRBV5-4	NA	NA	TRBJ2-3	TGTGCCAGCAGCTTGATGCCCACAGATACGCAGTATTTT	CASSLMPTDTQYF
TRBV19	NA	NA	TRBJ1-1	TGTGCCAGTATTGGAACAGGATTGAACACTGAAGCTTTCTTT	CASIGTGLNTEAFF
TRBV5-4	NA	TRBD2	TRBJ2-1	TGTGCCAGCAGCTTGGGGCTGCGCGGGAGGGCCAATGAGCAGTTCTTC	CASSLGLRGRANEQFF
TRBV6-2/TRBV6-3	NA	TRBD2	TRBJ2-4	TGTGCCAGCAGTTTCGGGGGGACGTCCAGGAACATTCAGTACTTC	CASSFGGTSRNIQYF